This T cell receptor (beta chain) originates from a study of regulatory T cells in long-lasting Graves disease. The study, taken as a whole, reports: Public clonotype sharing was higher in persistent than newly diagnosed patients. Persistent cases favored TRBV28, TRBJ1-2 and TRBJ2-5.

CDR3-region Arm-PCR and iRepertoire HTBI primers produced the TCR beta libraries. Under the authors' procedure: Sequenced samples collectively carried 62 TRBV and some 15 TRBJ segments. MiXCR was run by TCRdb on the multiplex PCR reads, yielding one entry per CDR3 protein. The V and J calls were determined by TCRdb, not by the authors. The table records about 470,000 distinct CDR3 sequences, around a fifth of them present only once. This clonotype has only a few counts. Its antigen remains unknown. The germline gives CDR1 MNHEY, CDR2 SMNVEV (reference sequence). The CDR3 has 16 residues. V dropped 6 bases and J dropped 9; count of bases not matched to a gene: 17. Stated time point: persistent/refractory GD, antithyroid drugs over 5 years with positive TRAb. The TCR library used RNA extracted from PBMCs. Graves' disease was diagnosed by American Thyroid Association guidelines.

The specimen comprised peripheral blood mononuclear cells (PBMCs), sampled when the disease was refractory, from a patient treated with antithyroid drugs. The chain employs TRBV27 and TRBJ2-7, with 10 bases aligning to TRBD2. This sequence was found in a female donor with Graves disease. CDR3 nucleotide sequence: TGTGCCAGCAGAATGAGGGGGGAGACTAGCGGGCGCCGGCAGTACTTC. It translates to CASRMRGETSGRRQYF.